Below, 31 T cell receptor beta chains from the same sample are listed, as sequenced in a study of blood T cells in healthy people across ages. The authors ran a second PCR of roughly 7 to 11 cycles using a sample-barcoded 5' primer and a J-beta primer mix. One entry per CDR3 protein results from TCRdb running MiXCR on the 5' RACE reads. In the table there are just over 1 million distinct CDR3 sequences, 35% to 50% of which are singletons. Sequences were obtained from blood. The receptors stem from a woman aged 55-70 years in good health.

This chain connects TRBV14 to TRBJ1-1; unclear D gene. V was clipped by 4 bases and J by 0 bases, with 12 bases between them. This CDR3 spans 15 amino acids. CDR1 and CDR2 from the germline V gene are SGHDN and FVKESK. For the CDR3, the DNA is TGTGCCAGCAGCCCATTCGGACGTTTGAACACTGAAGCTTTCTTT. Its protein product is CASSPFGRLNTEAFF.

V is TRBV10-3 and J is TRBJ1-2, with 7 bases aligning to TRBD1. Germline V gene sequence: CDR1 ENHRY, CDR2 SYGVKD. The CDR3 consists of 14 residues. With V trimmed by 1 base and J by 10 bases, 9 bases remained unmatched. CDR3 sequence (DNA): TGTGCCATCAGTGAGTTGGAGGGGGCGCGTGACTACACCTTC. Its protein is CAISELEGARDYTF.

The chain employs TRBV7-9 and TRBJ1-5, with a possible D match to TRBD1 (6 bases). Germline CDR1 reads SEHNR; CDR2 reads FQNEAQ (reference sequence). This CDR3 has 14 amino acids. V dropped 1 base and J dropped 6 bases, with 10 bases sitting between them. The DNA for the CDR3 is TGTGCCAGCAGCTTAGGGACAGAGAGTCAGCCCCAGCATTTT. It codes for CASSLGTESQPQHF.

This clonotype has a handful of counts. This chain joins TRBV7-2 and TRBJ1-2; TRBD1 is a possible D gene (5 bases). The ends were cut back, 4 bases at V and 7 bases at J, with 16 bases in the middle. CDR3 size: 14 residues. Germline V CDR1 and CDR2: SGHTA, FQGNSA. CDR3 nucleotide sequence: TGTGCCAGCAGCTCCAACCAGGGCTTCGGTGGCTACACCTTC. It specifies CASSSNQGFGGYTF.

This clonotype showed up just a few times. The genes are TRBV20-1 and TRBJ2-1; 9 positions agree with TRBD2. The trim removed 1 base at V and 5 bases at J, leaving 6 bases unmatched. Germline values: CDR1 DFQATT, CDR2 SNEGSKA (reference sequence). The CDR3 runs 15 residues. CDR3 sequence (DNA): TGCAGTGCTAGAGTCCGCGGGAGGGCCCACAATGAGCAGTTCTTC. Protein: CSARVRGRAHNEQFF.

The chain joins TRBV3-1 to TRBJ2-5, with D possibly being TRBD2 (5 bases). The V gene's germline CDR1 is LGHDT and CDR2 YNNKEL (reference sequence). V lost 3 bases to trimming and J lost 0 bases, with 11 bases between them. The CDR3 runs to 15 residues. In DNA, the CDR3 is TGTGCCAGCAGCCATTCCCAGGACTACCAAGAGACCCAGTACTTC. This encodes CASSHSQDYQETQYF.

V and J are TRBV15 and TRBJ2-3; TRBD2 matches at 10 bases. The CDR3 length is 15 residues. Trimming took 4 bases from V and 2 from J; bases not matched to a gene: 3. Germline CDR1 LNHNV, CDR2 YYDKDF (reference sequence). The CDR3 reads CATSIAGGATDTQYF. The CDR3, as DNA: TGTGCCACCAGCATAGCGGGAGGTGCCACAGATACGCAGTATTTT.

This clonotype came up many times. The chain is built from TRBV5-1 and TRBJ1-6; D unclear. Germline lookup yields CDR1 SGHRS and CDR2 YFSETQ. The V gene lost 0 bases and the J gene lost 10 bases, with 14 bases spanning the gap. The CDR3 is 15 amino acids. The CDR3 region has the DNA TGCGCCAGCAGCTTGGCCGTCACCGAGAGGTCACCCCTCCACTTT. This translates into CASSLAVTERSPLHF.

The rearrangement links TRBV20-1 to TRBJ1-1; D remains ambiguous. Germline V gene sequence: CDR1 DFQATT, CDR2 SNEGSKA (reference sequence). The V end was cut by 2 bases, the J end by 0 bases, with 10 bases between. CDR3 length: 14 residues. The CDR3 reads CSARNPGLNTEAFF. DNA of the CDR3: TGCAGTGCTAGAAACCCAGGTTTGAACACTGAAGCTTTCTTT.

A few counts support this clonotype. The rearrangement uses TRBV10-3 and TRBJ2-1; 8 bases are a match to TRBD2. J was trimmed by 6 bases and V by 4 bases; bases with no gene match: 5. The CDR3 totals 14 residues. Germline CDR1 ENHRY, CDR2 SYGVKD. The DNA of the CDR3 is TGTGCCATCAGTGGAGCGGGAGCTGGCAATGAGCAGTTCTTC. Protein: CAISGAGAGNEQFF.

This chain links TRBV12-3 or TRBV12-4 with TRBJ2-1; D is possibly TRBD1 or TRBD2 (5 bases each). Deletions cut 2 bases from V and 9 bases from J, with 17 bases between. The CDR3 totals 15 residues. As DNA, the CDR3 is TGTGCCAGCAGTTTAAGGGACCTCGTCGCTAGTGAGCAGTTCTTC. Amino acids: CASSLRDLVASEQFF.

This chain uses TRBV20-1 with TRBJ2-7, with D perhaps matching TRBD1 (7 bases). CDR3 length equals 14 residues. Trimming shortened V by 0 bases and J by 6 bases, and 15 bases separated the two germline ends. Germline CDR1 DFQATT, CDR2 SNEGSKA (reference sequence). The CDR3 region is CSARDIQQGGEQYF. DNA of the CDR3: TGCAGTGCTAGAGATATCCAGCAGGGGGGCGAGCAGTACTTC.

This clonotype showed up just once. J is TRBJ2-4 and V is TRBV20-1, with 10 positions matching TRBD1. The DNA end favors TRBJ2-7, so the J call may be wrong. This CDR3 is built from 15 residues. CDR1 is DFQATT and CDR2 is SNEGSKA in the germline V gene (reference sequence). CDR3 bases: TGCAGTGCCAGGGACAGGGGTTCTCTAGGGTACGAGCAGTACTTC. It translates to CSARDRGSLGYEQYF.

The chain uses TRBV15 and TRBJ2-1; TRBD2 matches 8 bases. Trimming at V came to 0 bases and at J to 5 bases, leaving 3 bases not matched to a gene. The CDR3 totals 15 residues. CDR1 and CDR2 from the germline V gene are LNHNV and YYDKDF (reference sequence). DNA of the CDR3: TGTGCCACCAGCAGAGATTCACTAGCGGACAATGAGCAGTTCTTC. Protein sequence: CATSRDSLADNEQFF.

The V and J genes are TRBV2 and TRBJ2-5; 10 bases map to TRBD1. The J call may be faulty, since TRBJ2-7 better matches the DNA end. The V gene's germline CDR1 is SNHLY and CDR2 FYNNEI. This CDR3 is built from 12 residues. This CDR3 reads CASAGQGNEQYF. In nucleotides, the CDR3 is TGTGCCAGCGCGGGACAGGGGAACGAGCAGTACTTC.

The gene calls are TRBV20-1 and TRBJ2-1; 8 bases map to TRBD1. The DNA end is more similar to TRBJ2-7, so the J call may be wrong. The CDR3 consists of 16 residues. In germline, CDR1 is DFQATT, CDR2 SNEGSKA (reference sequence). In nucleotides, the CDR3 is TGCAGTGCTCCTGAGACAGGGGCCAAATCCTACAATGAGCAGTACTTC. Translation gives CSAPETGAKSYNEQYF.

The V and J genes are TRBV7-9 and TRBJ2-7; TRBD2 agrees at 10 bases. Germline V gives CDR1 SEHNR, CDR2 FQNEAQ (reference sequence). V trimming: 6 bases; J trimming: 7 bases; junction bases outside the gene matches: 15. The CDR3 consists of 16 residues. The CDR3 bases are TGTGCCAGCAGTTCGCGGACTAGCGGTACCAACAATGAGCAGTACTTC. Protein sequence: CASSSRTSGTNNEQYF.

CDR3 nucleotide sequence: TGTGCCAGCAGCCGGACTAGCGGGAGGGCTTCTGGGGCCAACGTCCTGACTTTC. This codes for CASSRTSGRASGANVLTF. V gene TRBV7-6 combines with J gene TRBJ2-6; 15 bases agree with TRBD2. Per germline, CDR1 SGHVS and CDR2 FNYEAQ. CDR3 size: 18 residues. Trimming at V came to 5 bases and at J to 1 base, leaving 3 bases not matched to a gene.

The rearrangement joins TRBV28 to TRBJ2-1, with D possibly matching TRBD1 (6 bases). The CDR3 has 13 residues. Looked up from germline, CDR1 is MDHEN and CDR2 is SYDVKM. V dropped 8 bases and J dropped 2 bases, with 10 bases sitting between them. The CDR3 region has the DNA TGTGCCAGCGAGAAGGGGGCCTACAATGAGCAGTTCTTC. It encodes CASEKGAYNEQFF. The variable domain in full, completed from reference TRBV28 and TRBJ2-1, reads DVKVTQSSRYLVKRTGEKVFLECVQDMDHENMFWYRQDPGLGLRLIYFSYDVKMKEKGDIPEGYSVSREKKERFSLILESASTNQTSMYLCASEKGAYNEQFFGPGTRLTVL.

V usage is TRBV28 and J usage is TRBJ2-3, with 13 bases aligning to TRBD2. The CDR3 sequence is 15 residues long. Trimming at V came to 6 bases and at J to 8 bases, leaving 8 bases not matched to a gene. The V gene's germline CDR1 is MDHEN and CDR2 SYDVKM. DNA for the CDR3: TGTGCCAGCAGGAGACTAGCGGGAGGATCGGGTACGCAGTATTTT. Translation gives CASRRLAGGSGTQYF.

V gene TRBV5-1 combines with J gene TRBJ1-5; TRBD1 aligns across 7 bases. V dropped 0 bases and J dropped 6; count of bases not matched to a gene: 9. CDR1 is SGHRS, CDR2 YFSETQ, per germline. CDR3 length equals 16 residues. In nucleotides, the CDR3 is TGCGCCAGCAGCTTGGGAGAAGGGGGCTCGGGTCAGCCCCAGCATTTT. This translates into CASSLGEGGSGQPQHF.

This clonotype turned up a few times. V is TRBV20-1 and J is TRBJ2-1; weak D call: TRBD2 (6 bases). The CDR3 loop spans 17 amino acids. Between the trimmed V and J ends, which lost 0 bases and 5 bases, there was a span of 20 bases. Germline CDR1 is DFQATT and CDR2 is SNEGSKA (reference sequence). The CDR3 DNA reads TGCAGTGCTAGAGATTTGGAGCGGGTAGTTTTGAACAATGAGCAGTTCTTC. It codes for CSARDLERVVLNNEQFF.

The chain is built from TRBV2 and TRBJ2-6; D call uncertain. This CDR3 spans 15 amino acids. Trimming cost V 6 bases and J 0 bases, with 9 bases left between them. CDR1 and CDR2 (germline): SNHLY, FYNNEI. The CDR3 DNA reads as TGTGCCAGCAGCAGACGGGTCTCTGGGGCCAACGTCCTGACTTTC. Translation: CASSRRVSGANVLTF.

Comment on this clonotype: The junction departs from the called germline gene at one end, perhaps through a read error. J is TRBJ2-7 and V is TRBV9; a weak D match, TRBD1 (6 bases). CDR3 length: 15 amino acids. Germline V gives CDR1 SGDLS, CDR2 YYNGEE. The CDR3 protein is CAGSVGRGGFDEQYF. CDR3 nucleotide sequence: TGTGCCGGCAGCGTCGGAAGAGGGGGATTCGACGAGCAGTACTTC.

The chain joins TRBV6-5 to TRBJ2-1, with 12 bases identical to TRBD1. From germline, CDR1 is MNHEY and CDR2 SVGAGI. V trimming: 6 bases; J trimming: 7 bases; junction bases outside the gene matches: 10. This CDR3 comprises 16 residues. In DNA, the CDR3 is TGTGCCAGCAGCCGTATCCCGGGACAGGGGGCAAATGAGCAGTTCTTC. Translated, it gives CASSRIPGQGANEQFF.

The rearrangement joins TRBV6-5 to TRBJ2-7, with TRBD2 as a possible D gene (6 bases). Per the germline V gene, CDR1 is MNHEY and CDR2 is SVGAGI. V was cut by 2 bases and J by 4 bases, with 12 bases left in between. The CDR3 is 14 amino acids. The CDR3 region is CASSYGAGLYEQYF. In nucleotides, the CDR3 is TGTGCCAGCAGTTACGGGGCGGGATTATACGAGCAGTACTTC.

This clonotype was observed at least ten times. The V call is TRBV27, the J call TRBJ1-1, with 8 bases matching TRBD1. The germline V gene encodes CDR1 MNHEY and CDR2 SMNVEV (reference sequence). J gave up 3 bases and V 4 bases, and 7 bases lay outside the gene matches. The CDR3 sequence is 15 residues long. This chain's CDR3 is CASSSWTGLDTEAFF. The CDR3 coding sequence is TGTGCCAGCAGTTCGTGGACAGGGTTGGACACTGAAGCTTTCTTT.

This clonotype was seen only a few times. J is TRBJ2-6 and V is TRBV4-1; D ambiguous. Trimming removed 0 bases at V and 0 bases at J, with 12 bases between. This CDR3 has 18 amino acids. Looked up from germline, CDR1 is MGHRA and CDR2 is YSYEKL. CDR3 DNA sequence: TGCGCCAGCAGCCAAGATCCCGCCGGTAGCTCTGGGGCCAACGTCCTGACTTTC. It encodes CASSQDPAGSSGANVLTF.

The chain couples TRBV4-1 to TRBJ2-1; D remains unclear. Germline CDR1 is MGHRA and CDR2 is YSYEKL. CDR3 size: 12 residues. Trimming removed 5 bases at V and 6 bases at J, with 8 bases between. The CDR3 DNA sequence: TGCGCCAGCAGCGAGGCCGTCAATGAGCAGTTCTTC. It is translated as CASSEAVNEQFF.

In nucleotides, the CDR3 is TGCGCCAGCAGCTACGCTCGGTCACATAAACACTACGAGCAGTACTTC. Translated, it gives CASSYARSHKHYEQYF. This sequence joins TRBV5-1 and TRBJ2-7; no reliable D call. Germline lookup yields CDR1 SGHRS and CDR2 YFSETQ. The CDR3 consists of 16 residues. Trimming cost V 3 bases and J 3 bases, with 19 bases left between them.

This clonotype was counted between two and nine times. The chain couples TRBV5-5 to TRBJ2-1; 7 bases align to TRBD2. Germline CDR1 SGHKS, CDR2 YYEKEE (reference sequence). CDR3 size: 15 residues. Trimming cost V 1 base and J 7 bases; bases outside gene matches: 8. The CDR3 here is CASSLREWGGNEQFF. The CDR3 coding sequence is TGTGCCAGCAGCTTGCGGGAGTGGGGAGGGAATGAGCAGTTCTTC. Based on the CDR3 plus reference TRBV5-5 and TRBJ2-1, the full variable domain is DAGVTQSPTHLIKTRGQQVTLRCSPISGHKSVSWYQQVLGQGPQFIFQYYEKEERGRGNFPDRFSARQFPNYSSELNVNALLLGDSALYLCASSLREWGGNEQFFGPGTRLTVL.